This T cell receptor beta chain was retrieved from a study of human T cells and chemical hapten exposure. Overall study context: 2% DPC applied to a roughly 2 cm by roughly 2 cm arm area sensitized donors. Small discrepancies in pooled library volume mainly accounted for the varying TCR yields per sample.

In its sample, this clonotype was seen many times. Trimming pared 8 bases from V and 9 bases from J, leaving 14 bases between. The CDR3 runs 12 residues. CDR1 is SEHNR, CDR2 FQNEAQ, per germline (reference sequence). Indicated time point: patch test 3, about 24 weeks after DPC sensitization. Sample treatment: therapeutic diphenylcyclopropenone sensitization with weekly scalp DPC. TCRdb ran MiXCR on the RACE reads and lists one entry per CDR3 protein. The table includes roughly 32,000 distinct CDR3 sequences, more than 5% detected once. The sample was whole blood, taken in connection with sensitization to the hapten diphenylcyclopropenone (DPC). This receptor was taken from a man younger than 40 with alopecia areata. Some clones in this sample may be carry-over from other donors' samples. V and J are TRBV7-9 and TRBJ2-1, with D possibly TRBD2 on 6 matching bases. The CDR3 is CASGGSGREQFF. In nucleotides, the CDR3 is TGTGCCAGCGGTGGGAGCGGGCGTGAGCAGTTCTTC. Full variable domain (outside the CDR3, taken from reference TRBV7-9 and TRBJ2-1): DTGVSQNPRHKITKRGQNVTFRCDPISEHNRLYWYRQTLGQGPEFLTYFQNEAQLEKSRLLSDRFSAERPKGSFSTLEIQRTEQGDSAMYLCASGGSGREQFFGPGTRLTVL.